This is a list of T cell receptor beta chains from one sample in a study of cytomegalovirus exposure and HLA in healthy donors. Produced via immunoSEQ multiplex PCR; TCRdb's table is partial and in-frame only. This sample carries under 200,000 clones, roughly 80% of them seen once, and the ten largest clones take about 4.5%. Sequenced: PBMCs. These receptors all come from a man aged 40-49 years in good health and CMV-seronegative. Each CDR3 is given with its conserved first and last residue. A D gene is named only where the DNA matches it firmly. A row's size may be missing; if present it is once, few, many or a size class.

clone size	D gene	V gene	J gene	CDR3 DNA	CDR3 protein
NA	NA	TRBV5-1	TRBJ1-4	TGCGCCAGCAGCCTCCAGGGGACTAATGAAAAACTGTTTTTT	CASSLQGTNEKLFF
NA	TRBD1	TRBV5-5	TRBJ1-2	TGTGCCAGCAGTCCGGGACAGGGGCTCGATGGCTACACCTTC	CASSPGQGLDGYTF
once	NA	TRBV5-4	TRBJ2-3	TGTGCCAGCAGCCGGGGGGCGACAGATACGCAGTATTTT	CASSRGATDTQYF
few	NA	TRBV6-1	TRBJ2-7	TGTGCCAGCAGGGTAACAGGGCCCTACGAGCAGTACTTC	CASRVTGPYEQYF
few	NA	TRBV2	TRBJ1-5	TGTGCCAGCAGACACGAAAGCAGGCAGCCCCAGCATTTT	CASRHESRQPQHF
NA	NA	TRBV10-2	TRBJ1-1	TGCGCCAGCAGTGGCTTAGCAACTGAAGCTTTCTTT	CASSGLATEAFF
NA	TRBD2	TRBV15	TRBJ2-7	TGTGCCACCAGCAGAGCGCGGGGGGACTCCTACGAGCAGTACTTC	CATSRARGDSYEQYF
NA	NA	TRBV28	TRBJ2-3	TGTGCCAGCAGTTTTGGTGGGGAGCCCACAGATACGCAGTATTTT	CASSFGGEPTDTQYF
few	NA	TRBV29-1	TRBJ2-1	TGCAGCGTTGAGCGGCTTCCCGAGCAGTTCTTC	CSVERLPEQFF
once	TRBD2	TRBV9	TRBJ2-1	TGTGCCAGCAGCGTAGCAGCGTCACAGCGGGGTCAGAATGAGCAGTTCTTC	CASSVAASQRGQNEQFF
NA	NA	TRBV19	TRBJ1-2	TGTGCCACCAAACAAGTGACAGTTGATGGCTACACCTTC	CATKQVTVDGYTF
NA	NA	TRBV13	TRBJ2-7	TGTGCCAGCAGCTTGGGCGGGTTTTACGAGCAGTACTTC	CASSLGGFYEQYF
NA	TRBD2	TRBV28	TRBJ2-7	TGTGCCAGCAGTTCCCCCCGCTCGACTAGCGGAGCCTACGAGCAGTACTTC	CASSSPRSTSGAYEQYF
NA	TRBD1	TRBV7-3	TRBJ1-2	TGTGCCAGCAGCCCCGGGACAGCTGTCCATGGCTACACCTTC	CASSPGTAVHGYTF
NA	TRBD1	TRBV5-8	TRBJ1-1	TGTGCCAGCAGCTTCAGTAGGGGGCCGGCTTTCTTT	CASSFSRGPAFF
few	TRBD2	TRBV7-8	TRBJ2-3	TGTGCCAGCAGCTTAGAAGGGCGCGGGGGGGCCACAGATACGCAGTATTTT	CASSLEGRGGATDTQYF
NA	NA	TRBV13	TRBJ2-2	TGTGCCAGCAGCTCTCCTATAGCCGGGGAGCTGTTTTTT	CASSSPIAGELFF
NA	TRBD2	TRBV5-6	TRBJ2-2	TGTGCCAGCAGCTTTAAGCGGGAAATCACCGGGGAGCTGTTTTTT	CASSFKREITGELFF
NA	NA	TRBV5-8	TRBJ2-7	TGTGCCAGCAGGGCAGGGATCTCGGGCGAGCAGTACTTC	CASRAGISGEQYF
once	NA	TRBV6-6	TRBJ2-2	TGTGCCACCTATCGCACCGGGGAGCTGTTTTTT	CATYRTGELFF
NA	NA	TRBV10-3	TRBJ2-7	TGTGCCACAGGGATCTACGAGCAGTACTTC	CATGIYEQYF
NA	TRBD2	TRBV7-8	TRBJ2-1	TGTGCCAGCAGCTTACTGCCTAGCGGGGGGGTCAATGAGCAGTTCTTC	CASSLLPSGGVNEQFF
once	NA	TRBV28	TRBJ1-5	TGTGCCAGCAGTTCAGGGTCGGAAAGTCAGCCCCAGCATTTT	CASSSGSESQPQHF
NA	NA	TRBV7-9	TRBJ1-3	TGTGCCAGCAGCCTGGGGCTGAGCTCTGGAAACACCATATATTTT	CASSLGLSSGNTIYF
NA	NA	TRBV11-2	TRBJ2-7	TGTGCCAGCAGCTTAGACGAGGTCTACGAGCAGTACTTC	CASSLDEVYEQYF
NA	NA	TRBV5-6	TRBJ1-5	TGTGCCAGCAGCTTGAACGAGGGAAATCAGCCCCAGCATTTT	CASSLNEGNQPQHF
few	TRBD2	TRBV7-9	TRBJ2-5	TGTGCCAGCAGCTTAGCGCCTGTCGGGGGGTGGCAAGAGACCCAGTACTTC	CASSLAPVGGWQETQYF
NA	NA	TRBV5-6	TRBJ1-6	TGTGCCAGCAGCATCCAGGGAAGCTCCTATAATTCACCCCTCCACTTT	CASSIQGSSYNSPLHF
NA	NA	TRBV4-1	TRBJ2-3	TGCGCCAGCAGCCCCCAGGGAAGGGAAAGGGGCACAGATACGCAGTATTTT	CASSPQGRERGTDTQYF
NA	TRBD1	TRBV19	TRBJ1-2	TGTGCCAGTAGTGAAACAGGGGATTTATGGTATGGCTACACCTTC	CASSETGDLWYGYTF
once	NA	TRBV6-5	TRBJ1-2	TGTGCCAGCAGTTACGGTGCAGGGACTAACTATGGCTACACCTTC	CASSYGAGTNYGYTF
NA	TRBD1	TRBV5-1	TRBJ2-1	TGCGCCAGCAGCTTATATACAGGGGGCAATAATGAGCAGTTCTTC	CASSLYTGGNNEQFF
NA	TRBD1	TRBV13	TRBJ2-7	TGTGCCAGCAGCTTAGGCGGGACAGGTTTACACGAGCAGTACTTC	CASSLGGTGLHEQYF
few	NA	TRBV11-2	TRBJ2-7	TGTGCCAGCAGCTATGGCCAGGAATACTACGAGCAGTACTTC	CASSYGQEYYEQYF
NA	NA	TRBV27	TRBJ1-1	TGTGCCAGCAGTTTATTCGGACCCCTGGGAGGGGCTTTCTTT	CASSLFGPLGGAFF
few	TRBD1	TRBV27	TRBJ1-6	TGTGCCAGCAGCAAGACAGGGTGGGATTCACCCCTCCACTTT	CASSKTGWDSPLHF
NA	TRBD1	TRBV5-1	TRBJ2-3	TGCGCCAGCAGCCCGGACAGGCCCACCACAGATACGCAGTATTTT	CASSPDRPTTDTQYF
once	TRBD2	TRBV6-5	TRBJ2-5	TGTGCCAGCAGTCCGGGGGGGTTGGAGACCCAGTACTTC	CASSPGGLETQYF
NA	NA	TRBV7-9	TRBJ2-1	TGTGCCAGCAGTTTTGGGGGGTACAATGAGCAGTTCTTC	CASSFGGYNEQFF
NA	TRBD1	TRBV18	TRBJ1-2	TGTGCCAGCTCACCAGACAGGGCCGGGGATGGCTACACCTTC	CASSPDRAGDGYTF
NA	TRBD2	TRBV5-1	TRBJ2-3	TGCGCCAGCAGCTCCGGGACTAGCGGGACCCCGGGAGATACGCAGTATTTT	CASSSGTSGTPGDTQYF
NA	TRBD1	TRBV6-1	TRBJ1-1	TGTGCCAGCAGTGATCCCCTTGGACAGGGGCTTTCAGAAGCTTTCTTT	CASSDPLGQGLSEAFF
NA	NA	TRBV6-5	TRBJ1-2	TGTGCCAGCAGTTACAGTCCGGGGGGCGCCGACTATGGCTACACCTTC	CASSYSPGGADYGYTF
NA	TRBD1	TRBV29-1	TRBJ1-5	TGCAGCGTTGGGCGACAGGGGCTCAATCAGCCCCAGCATTTT	CSVGRQGLNQPQHF
few	NA	TRBV30	TRBJ1-4	TGTGCCTGGAGTGAGGCAGGAAATAATGAAAAACTGTTTTTT	CAWSEAGNNEKLFF
NA	NA	TRBV28	TRBJ2-7	TGTGCCAGCAGATCTAACTACGAGCAGTACTTC	CASRSNYEQYF
NA	NA	TRBV14	TRBJ1-5	TGTGCCAGCAGCCAAGAGGGCCTAAATCAGCCCCAGCATTTT	CASSQEGLNQPQHF
NA	TRBD1	TRBV28	TRBJ2-6	TGTGCCAGCAGCCCCAGGGGGCAGGGGGCCAACGTCCTGACTTTC	CASSPRGQGANVLTF
NA	NA	TRBV6-5	TRBJ2-7	TGTGCCAGCAGTCCGACAGGATCCTCCTACGAGCAGTACTTC	CASSPTGSSYEQYF
NA	TRBD1	TRBV6-6	TRBJ1-5	TGTGCCAGCATCCCAGGGGGCCCATATAGCAATCAGCCCCAGCATTTT	CASIPGGPYSNQPQHF
NA	TRBD1	TRBV5-1	TRBJ2-5	TGCGCCTGCAGCGGCGCCGGGACAGGGACAGCCCAGTACTTC	CACSGAGTGTAQYF
NA	NA	TRBV15	TRBJ1-4	TGTGCCACCAGCAGGGGCGGGGGGGGTGTTGGCGAAAAACTGTTTTTT	CATSRGGGGVGEKLFF
NA	NA	TRBV5-6	TRBJ1-2	TGTGCCAGCAGCTTGGGGACAGCGCTCTATGGCTACACCTTC	CASSLGTALYGYTF
NA	TRBD1	TRBV5-1	TRBJ1-4	TGCGCCAGCAGCTGGACAGGCGCTGAAAAACTGTTTTTT	CASSWTGAEKLFF